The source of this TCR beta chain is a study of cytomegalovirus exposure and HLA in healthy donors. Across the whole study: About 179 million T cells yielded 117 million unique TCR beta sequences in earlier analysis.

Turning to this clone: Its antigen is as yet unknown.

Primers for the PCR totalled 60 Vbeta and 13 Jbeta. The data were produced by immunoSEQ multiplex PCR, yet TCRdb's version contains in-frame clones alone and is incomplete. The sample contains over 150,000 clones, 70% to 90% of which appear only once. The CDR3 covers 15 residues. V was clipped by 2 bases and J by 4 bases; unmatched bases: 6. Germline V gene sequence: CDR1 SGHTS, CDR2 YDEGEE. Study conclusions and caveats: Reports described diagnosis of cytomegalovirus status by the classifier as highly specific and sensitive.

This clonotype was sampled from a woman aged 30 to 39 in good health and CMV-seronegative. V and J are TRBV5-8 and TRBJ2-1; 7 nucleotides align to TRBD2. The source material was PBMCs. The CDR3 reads CASSFTGTTYNEQFF. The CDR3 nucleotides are TGTGCCAGCAGCTTTACCGGGACTACGTACAATGAGCAGTTCTTC.